The text below deals with one TCR beta chain. No antigen is known for it. This sample stems from a study of Graves' ophthalmopathy and Graves' hyperthyroidism. Across the whole study: Upon initial diagnosis and before any treatment, peripheral blood was collected.

With 2 bases removed from V and 4 bases from J, the gap between germline ends came to 8 bases. This CDR3 comprises 13 residues. Germline V gene data show CDR1 as MNHEY and CDR2 as SVGAGI. General study results and limits: The model achieved approximately 71% sensitivity and approximately 74% specificity for ophthalmopathy progression.

Researchers took RNA transcripts and amplified TCR beta CDR3 regions from them. Second-round multiplex PCR came after a first-round RT-PCR that employed HTBI primers. TCRdb re-analysed the multiplex PCR reads in MiXCR, keeping a single row per CDR3 protein. This sample has approximately 160,000 distinct CDR3 sequences, with approximately 38% found just once. The rearrangement uses TRBV6-5 and TRBJ1-2; D gene ambiguous. This clonotype was sampled from a woman aged 40 to 50 with Graves' ophthalmopathy. The sequenced sample was peripheral blood. The CDR3 DNA reads as TGTGCCAGCAGTTACGGCCAGTCCTATGGCTACACCTTC. This codes for CASSYGQSYGYTF.